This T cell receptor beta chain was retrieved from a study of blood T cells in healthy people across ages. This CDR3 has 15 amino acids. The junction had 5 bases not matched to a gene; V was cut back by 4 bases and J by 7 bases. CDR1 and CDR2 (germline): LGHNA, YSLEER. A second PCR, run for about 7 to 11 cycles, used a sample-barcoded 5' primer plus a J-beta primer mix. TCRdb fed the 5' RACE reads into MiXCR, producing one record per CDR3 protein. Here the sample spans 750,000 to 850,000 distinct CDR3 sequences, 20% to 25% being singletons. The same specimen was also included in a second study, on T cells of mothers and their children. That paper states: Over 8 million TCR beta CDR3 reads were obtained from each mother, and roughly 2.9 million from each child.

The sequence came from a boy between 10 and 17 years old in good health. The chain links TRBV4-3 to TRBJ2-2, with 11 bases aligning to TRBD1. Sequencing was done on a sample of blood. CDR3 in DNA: TGCGCCAGCAGCCGGACAGGGGGCTACATCGGGGAGCTGTTTTTT. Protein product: CASSRTGGYIGELFF.